This TCR beta chain was identified in a study of PD-1 blockade in classical Hodgkin lymphoma. Patients all relapsed after autologous stem cell transplantation, and there was variation in brentuximab vedotin exposure. TCRdb's copy holds only in-frame clones and misses some; the assay was immunoSEQ multiplex PCR. The sample holds 40,000 to 65,000 clones, roughly 80% seen once. The source of this sequence is a human donor with classical Hodgkin lymphoma. Sequences were derived from peripheral blood mononuclear cells (PBMCs), sampled at baseline.

This chain's CDR3 is CASVGTSGTDTQYF. The DNA of the CDR3 is TGCGCCAGCGTGGGGACTAGCGGAACTGATACGCAGTATTTT. The genes are TRBV4-1 and TRBJ2-3, with 11 bases fitting TRBD2. The CDR3 spans 14 residues. Per the germline V gene, CDR1 is MGHRA and CDR2 is YSYEKL. V was clipped by 8 bases and J by 6 bases; unmatched bases: 7.